One T cell receptor (beta chain) is described in this entry. TCRdb's copy holds only in-frame clones and misses some; the assay was immunoSEQ multiplex PCR. The data show some 70,000 clones, around 86% seen once. The CDR3 runs to 14 residues. CDR1 and CDR2 from the germline V gene are SGHRS and YFSETQ. With 6 bases clipped from V and 10 bases from J, the junction kept 7 bases outside the gene matches. This sample stems from a study of OX40 agonist ivuxolimab in advanced cancers. This TCR derives from an adult with an advanced solid tumor such as melanoma, head and neck, liver or kidney cancer. Sequencing was performed on CD4+ or CD8+ T cells sorted from blood, taken in a trial of the OX40 agonist ivuxolimab. V and J are TRBV5-1 and TRBJ1-6; 10 positions match TRBD1. CDR3 protein: CASTPDRGQSPLHF. DNA for the CDR3: TGCGCCAGCACCCCAGACAGGGGGCAATCACCCCTCCACTTT.